These 28 T cell receptor beta chains were sequenced from one sample in a study of CD8 T cells in Susac syndrome. A quantity of roughly 0.5 to 1 ug RNA underwent reverse transcription using random hexamers. TCRdb reprocessed the immunoSEQ multiplex PCR reads with MiXCR, giving one entry per CDR3 protein. The sample has 90,000 to 150,000 distinct CDR3 sequences, approximately 94% seen once; the top ten hold 0.098%. Material for sequencing was CD4+ T cells from PBMCs. These receptors originate from a human donor in good health.

CDR3 nucleotide sequence: TGTGCCAGCAGCTACGGACAGGGATTCTACGAGCAGTACTTC. This translates into CASSYGQGFYEQYF. V gene TRBV4-2 combines with J gene TRBJ2-7; 8 bases are a match to TRBD1. CDR1 is LGHNA, CDR2 YNFKEQ, per germline. This CDR3 comprises 14 residues. The junction had 6 bases not matched to a gene; V was cut back by 5 bases and J by 3 bases.

The genes are TRBV6-1 and TRBJ2-3; no clear D. The CDR3 spans 12 residues. Germline V gives CDR1 MNHNS, CDR2 SASEGT. Trimming took 2 bases from V and 4 from J, leaving 4 bases between them. This chain's CDR3 is CASSEISDTQYF. The CDR3 nucleotides read TGTGCCAGCAGTGAAATCTCAGATACGCAGTATTTT.

This chain uses TRBV7-9 with TRBJ2-2; TRBD2 matches at 8 bases. V was pared by 0 bases and J by 5 bases, with 8 bases of the junction left unmatched. This CDR3 is built from 17 residues. CDR1 SEHNR and CDR2 FQNEAQ come from the germline V gene (reference sequence). CDR3 in DNA: TGTGCCAGCAGCTTAGCGGAAAGCGGGAGAAATACCGGGGAGCTGTTTTTT. Translation: CASSLAESGRNTGELFF.

The sample holds one count of this clonotype. V is TRBV7-9 and J is TRBJ2-1; D unclear. Per germline, CDR1 SEHNR and CDR2 FQNEAQ (reference sequence). This CDR3 has 13 residues. Trimming left V 2 bases short and J 7 bases short, with 9 bases between. The CDR3 is CASSLRQVNEQFF. DNA for the CDR3: TGTGCCAGCAGCTTACGCCAGGTGAATGAGCAGTTCTTC.

This clonotype was found once. In DNA form, the CDR3 reads TGTGCCAGCAGTGCGGCCAACCACTACAATGAGCAGTTCTTC. Its translation is CASSAANHYNEQFF. The chain carries TRBV6-5 and TRBJ2-1, with unresolved D. This CDR3 spans 14 amino acids. V was clipped by 5 bases and J by 3 bases, with 11 bases between them. Germline lookup yields CDR1 MNHEY and CDR2 SVGAGI.

The chain couples TRBV30 to TRBJ2-5; the D gene is possibly TRBD1 (7 bases). The CDR3 has 14 amino acids. The germline CDR1 and CDR2 sequences are GTSNPN and SVGIG (reference sequence). The V and J ends lost 3 bases and 1 base respectively, with 12 bases between them. CDR3 bases: TGTGCCTGGAGAGCCAGGGGGGCCCAAGAGACCCAGTACTTC. The encoded protein is CAWRARGAQETQYF.

This clonotype appeared once. The chain carries TRBV7-2 and TRBJ2-4; possibly TRBD2 for D (5 bases). The V and J ends lost 3 bases and 3 bases respectively, with 15 bases between them. This CDR3 region has 16 residues. Germline V lookup: CDR1 SGHTA, CDR2 FQGNSA. The CDR3: CASSFPPRAGKNIQYF. The DNA of the CDR3 is TGTGCCAGCAGCTTTCCCCCCCGGGCGGGCAAAAACATTCAGTACTTC.

This chain joins TRBV7-3 and TRBJ2-7; D unclear. This CDR3 region has 13 residues. CDR1 and CDR2 from the germline V gene are SGHTA and FQGTGA. Trimming took 2 bases from V and 5 from J, leaving 10 bases between them. The CDR3 sequence: CASSLGVGNEQYF. The DNA of the CDR3 is TGTGCCAGCAGCTTAGGGGTCGGCAACGAGCAGTACTTC.

V gene TRBV19 combines with J gene TRBJ2-1, with a tentative D call TRBD2 (5 bases). This CDR3 contains 15 residues. Trimming shortened V by 5 bases and J by 3 bases, and 14 bases separated the two germline ends. In germline, CDR1 is LNHDA, CDR2 SQIVND (reference sequence). The CDR3 loop reads CASSQTSFGYNEQFF. CDR3 sequence (DNA): TGTGCCAGTAGTCAAACTAGTTTCGGCTACAATGAGCAGTTCTTC.

Remarks on this clonotype: Germline is not matched at one junction end, which may reflect a read error. The rearrangement uses TRBV2 and TRBJ1-4, with 9 bases identical to TRBD1. The CDR3 runs 16 residues. In germline, CDR1 is SNHLY, CDR2 FYNNEI. DNA for the CDR3: TGTGCCAGCGGCCTAGAGAAGGGACAGGGTAATGTAAAACTGTTTTTT. Translating gives CASGLEKGQGNVKLFF. The full variable domain, with the rest looked up from reference TRBV2 and TRBJ1-4, is EPEVTQTPSHQVTQMGQEVILRCVPISNHLYFYWYRQILGQKVEFLVSFYNNEISEKSEIFDDQFSVERPDGSNFTLKIRSTKLEDSAMYFCASGLEKGQGNVKLFFGSGTQLSVL.

The chain combines TRBV12-3 or TRBV12-4 with TRBJ2-2, with no clear D. The CDR3 has 14 amino acids. Trimming removed 6 bases at V and 6 bases at J, with 14 bases between. CDR3 DNA sequence: TGTGCCAGCAGCCGAGGACCCAACTCCGGGGAGCTGTTTTTT. Amino acids: CASSRGPNSGELFF.

The chain has TRBV28 and TRBJ1-5; D ambiguous. This CDR3 has 17 amino acids. V lost 1 base and J lost 7, with 20 bases in between. The germline V gene encodes CDR1 MDHEN and CDR2 SYDVKM. The CDR3 is CASSLSGESRDRQPQHF. The CDR3 DNA is TGTGCCAGCAGTTTATCTGGGGAATCAAGAGATAGACAGCCCCAGCATTTT.

The V and J genes are TRBV7-2 and TRBJ2-2; D is unresolved. This CDR3 has 14 residues. The germline CDR1 and CDR2 sequences are SGHTA and FQGNSA. V lost 2 bases to trimming and J lost 5 bases, with 9 bases between them. CDR3 DNA sequence: TGTGCCAGCAGCTTATTATCGTTTACCGGGGAGCTGTTTTTT. Its translation: CASSLLSFTGELFF. The full variable domain, with the rest looked up from reference TRBV7-2 and TRBJ2-2, is GAGVSQSPSNKVTEKGKDVELRCDPISGHTALYWYRQSLGQGLEFLIYFQGNSAPDKSGLPSDRFSAERTGGSVSTLTIQRTQQEDSAVYLCASSLLSFTGELFFGEGSRLTVL.

V gene TRBV5-5 combines with J gene TRBJ2-2; possibly TRBD1 for D (5 bases). This CDR3 spans 17 amino acids. Trimming took off 5 bases at V and 2 bases at J, with 19 bases between the two ends. CDR1 SGHKS and CDR2 YYEKEE come from the germline V gene (reference sequence). The CDR3, as DNA: TGTGCCAGCAGTCGTTGGATGGGCAGGGCCAACACCGGGGAGCTGTTTTTT. Encoded protein: CASSRWMGRANTGELFF.

The gene calls are TRBV7-2 and TRBJ2-2; a possible D gene is TRBD2 (6 bases). This CDR3 is built from 17 residues. V lost 1 base and J 4 bases, leaving 16 bases between the germline ends. Germline V gene data show CDR1 as SGHTA and CDR2 as FQGNSA. As DNA, the CDR3 is TGTGCCAGCAGCTTAGATATTTGGGGGGTTGGCACCGGGGAGCTGTTTTTT. Translated: CASSLDIWGVGTGELFF.

The chain recombines TRBV7-2 with TRBJ1-1; D is possibly TRBD1 (6 bases). The germline CDR1 and CDR2 sequences are SGHTA and FQGNSA. The germline V and J ends were trimmed by 5 bases and 3 bases, with 19 bases remaining between them. The CDR3 sequence is 16 residues long. The CDR3, as DNA: TGTGCCAGCAGCCCCCGGCCTGCTGGACAGTACACTGAAGCTTTCTTT. It encodes CASSPRPAGQYTEAFF.

The V call is TRBV7-3, the J call TRBJ2-6, with TRBD2 as a possible D gene (6 bases). The CDR3 length is 16 residues. The germline V gene encodes CDR1 SGHTA and CDR2 FQGTGA. Trimming left V 4 bases short and J 1 base short, with 11 bases between. The CDR3 DNA reads TGTGCCAGCAGCTCATATGGAGGGTCTGGGGCCAACGTCCTGACTTTC. Encoded protein: CASSSYGGSGANVLTF.

The chain carries TRBV6-2 or TRBV6-3 and TRBJ1-1, with 8 bases matching TRBD1. The CDR3 runs to 15 residues. The J segment lost 1 base and the V segment lost 5 bases, leaving 6 bases of the junction unmatched. Germline values: CDR1 MNHEY, CDR2 SVGEGT. Here the CDR3 DNA reads TGTGCCAGCAGTGACCCCGGGACAGGGAACACTGAAGCTTTCTTT. Protein product: CASSDPGTGNTEAFF.

V is TRBV3-1 and J is TRBJ2-2; D not certain. Per the germline V gene, CDR1 is LGHDT and CDR2 is YNNKEL (reference sequence). The CDR3 runs to 15 residues. Deletions cut 0 bases from V and 7 bases from J, with 12 bases between. The CDR3 loop reads CASSQDVAAGGELFF. The CDR3 nucleotides are TGTGCCAGCAGCCAAGATGTGGCCGCTGGCGGGGAGCTGTTTTTT.

The chain employs TRBV20-1 and TRBJ2-2, with D unresolved. V shed 3 bases and J shed 2 bases, with 10 bases lying between them. Looked up from germline, CDR1 is DFQATT and CDR2 is SNEGSKA (reference sequence). This CDR3 is built from 14 residues. This CDR3 reads CSARTASNTGELFF. The CDR3, as DNA: TGCAGTGCTAGGACCGCTAGTAACACCGGGGAGCTGTTTTTT.

The chain has TRBV5-1 and TRBJ2-3; D not certain. The V gene's germline CDR1 is SGHRS and CDR2 YFSETQ. This CDR3 region has 14 residues. The germline V and J ends were trimmed by 5 bases and 6 bases, with 16 bases remaining between them. The CDR3 DNA follows: TGCGCCAGCAGTTACGGCCCTTCGTCGGATACGCAGTATTTT. Translation: CASSYGPSSDTQYF.

This clonotype was counted a few times. The V and J genes are TRBV9 and TRBJ2-3; TRBD2 matches 8 bases. Trimming at V came to 5 bases and at J to 0 bases, leaving 5 bases not matched to a gene. Germline-derived CDR1 and CDR2 are SGDLS and YYNGEE. The CDR3 runs 15 residues. Written as DNA, the CDR3 is TGTGCCAGCAGTTTAGCGGGGCCTAGCACAGATACGCAGTATTTT. Residues: CASSLAGPSTDTQYF. Looking up the rest from reference TRBV9 and TRBJ2-3 gives the full variable domain: DSGVTQTPKHLITATGQRVTLRCSPRSGDLSVYWYQQSLDQGLQFLIQYYNGEERAKGNILERFSAQQFPDLHSELNLSSLELGDSALYFCASSLAGPSTDTQYFGPGTRLTVL.

This clonotype was found once. This sequence joins TRBV6-5 and TRBJ1-1; no reliable D call. Trimming shortened V by 0 bases and J by 6 bases, and 14 bases separated the two germline ends. Germline V gives CDR1 MNHEY, CDR2 SVGAGI. CDR3 length equals 15 residues. The CDR3 DNA reads TGTGCCAGCAGTTACTCAGCGCAGCTGTCGTCTGAAGCTTTCTTT. It codes for CASSYSAQLSSEAFF.

This sequence joins TRBV7-9 and TRBJ1-1; no clear D gene. V was cut by 0 bases and J by 0 bases, with 8 bases left in between. Germline loops: CDR1 SEHNR, CDR2 FQNEAQ (reference sequence). This CDR3 contains 15 residues. CDR3: CASSLAPVMNTEAFF. DNA for the CDR3: TGTGCCAGCAGCTTAGCCCCAGTCATGAACACTGAAGCTTTCTTT.

This chain links TRBV4-3 with TRBJ1-3; the D is unclear. Trimming took off 1 base at V and 0 bases at J, with 4 bases between the two ends. This CDR3 spans 14 amino acids. CDR1 is LGHNA, CDR2 YSLEER, per germline. CDR3 sequence reads: CASSQAYSGNTIYF. The DNA for the CDR3 is TGCGCCAGCAGCCAAGCTTACTCTGGAAACACCATATATTTT.

V is TRBV15 and J is TRBJ1-5; TRBD1 matches at 10 bases. Germline-derived CDR1 and CDR2 are LNHNV and YYDKDF (reference sequence). The CDR3 extends over 17 amino acids. J was trimmed by 6 bases and V by 4 bases; bases with no gene match: 12. In DNA, the CDR3 is TGTGCCACCAGCACCATAACCGGGACAGGGGTCCTTCAGCCCCAGCATTTT. This sequence encodes CATSTITGTGVLQPQHF.

This clonotype was counted once. V and J are TRBV20-1 and TRBJ2-7; D might be TRBD1 or TRBD2, each matching 6 bases. The germline V and J ends were trimmed by 5 bases and 0 bases, with 17 bases remaining between them. The V gene's germline CDR1 is DFQATT and CDR2 SNEGSKA (reference sequence). The CDR3 extends over 15 amino acids. CDR3 region: CSAFNLRGASYEQYF. CDR3 sequence (DNA): TGCAGTGCTTTTAATCTGAGGGGGGCCTCCTACGAGCAGTACTTC.

This chain uses TRBV5-1 with TRBJ2-7; 7 positions agree with TRBD1. The V gene end was trimmed by 5 bases and the J gene end by 5 bases; junction bases not matched to a gene: 10. The CDR3 contains 14 residues. Germline CDR1 and CDR2: SGHRS and YFSETQ. CDR3: CASRERQGLDEQYF. As DNA, the CDR3 is TGCGCCAGCAGAGAACGACAGGGCCTTGACGAGCAGTACTTC.